This TCR beta chain derives from a study of blood T cell repertoires in COVID-19. Background on the study: Italy, Spain and the United States were the sources of the convalescent and acute COVID-19 samples. Sample material is recorded as cDNA or gDNA derived from T cells, B-cell-depleted T cells, or PBMCs.

In the authors' workflow: It was from reference gene primer amplification that nucleated cell counts were estimated. The assay was immunoSEQ multiplex PCR, and TCRdb's table has in-frame clones only and misses some. V and J calls and clone size come straight from that table; D and trimming were deduced from the DNA. This sample has under 200,000 clones; 60% to 85% occur once, and the top ten carry 8% to 9.5%. Germline loops: CDR1 LNHDA, CDR2 SQIVND (reference sequence). This CDR3 has 14 amino acids. V was shortened by 4 bases and J by 0 bases, with 9 bases between the two germline ends. This chain joins TRBV19 and TRBJ1-1; tentatively, D is TRBD1 (6 bases). The sample was peripheral blood. The receptor was isolated from a man aged 60-69 years with acute or convalescent COVID-19. The CDR3 nucleotides are TGTGCCAGTAGTAACAGGGAACTGAACACTGAAGCTTTCTTT. Amino acids: CASSNRELNTEAFF. Variable domain in full (rest from reference TRBV19 and TRBJ1-1): DGGITQSPKYLFRKEGQNVTLSCEQNLNHDAMYWYRQDPGQGLRLIYYSQIVNDFQKGDIAEGYSVSREKKESFPLTVTSAQKNPTAFYLCASSNRELNTEAFFGQGTRLTVV.